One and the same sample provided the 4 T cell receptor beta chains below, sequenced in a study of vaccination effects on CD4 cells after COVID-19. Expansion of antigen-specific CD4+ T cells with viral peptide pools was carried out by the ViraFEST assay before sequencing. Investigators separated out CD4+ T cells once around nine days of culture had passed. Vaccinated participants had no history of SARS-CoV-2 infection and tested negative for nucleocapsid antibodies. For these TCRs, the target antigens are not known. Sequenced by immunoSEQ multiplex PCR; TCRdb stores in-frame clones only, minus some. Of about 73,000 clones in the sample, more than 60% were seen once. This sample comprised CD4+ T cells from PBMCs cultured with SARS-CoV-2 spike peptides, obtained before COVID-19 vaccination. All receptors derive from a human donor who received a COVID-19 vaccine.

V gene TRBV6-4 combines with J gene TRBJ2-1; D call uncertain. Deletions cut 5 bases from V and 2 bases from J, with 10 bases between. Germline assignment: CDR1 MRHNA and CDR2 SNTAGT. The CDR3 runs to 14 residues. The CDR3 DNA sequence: TGTGCCAGCAGTACCCAGTCGGCCTACAATGAGCAGTTCTTC. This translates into CASSTQSAYNEQFF.

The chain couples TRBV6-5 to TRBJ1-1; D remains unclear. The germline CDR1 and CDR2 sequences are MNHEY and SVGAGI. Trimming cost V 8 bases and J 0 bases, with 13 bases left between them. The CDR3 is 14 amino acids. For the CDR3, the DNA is TGTGCCAGCGGAGAAATTAGGGTGAACACTGAAGCTTTCTTT. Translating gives CASGEIRVNTEAFF.

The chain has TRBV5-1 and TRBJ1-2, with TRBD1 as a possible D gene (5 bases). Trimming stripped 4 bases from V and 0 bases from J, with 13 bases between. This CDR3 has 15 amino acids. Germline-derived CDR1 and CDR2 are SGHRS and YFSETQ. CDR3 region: CASSPGGGANYGYTF. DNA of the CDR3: TGCGCCAGCAGCCCGGGGGGGGGAGCTAACTATGGCTACACCTTC. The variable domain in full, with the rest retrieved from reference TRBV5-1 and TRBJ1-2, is KAGVTQTPRYLIKTRGQQVTLSCSPISGHRSVSWYQQTPGQGLQFLFEYFSETQRNKGNFPGRFSGRQFSNSRSEMNVSTLELGDSALYLCASSPGGGANYGYTFGSGTRLTVV.

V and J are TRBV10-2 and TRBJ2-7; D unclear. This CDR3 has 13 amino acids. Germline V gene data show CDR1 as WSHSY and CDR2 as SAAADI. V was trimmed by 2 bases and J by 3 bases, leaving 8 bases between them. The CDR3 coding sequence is TGCGCCAGCAGTGAGGGGCAGAACTACGAGCAGTACGTC. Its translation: CASSEGQNYEQYV.